The source of this TCR beta chain is a study of blood T cell repertoires in COVID-19. Study-wide background: The samples span acute and convalescent COVID-19 from the United States, Italy and Spain.

This clone was seen a single time. Recruits, aged roughly 18 to 90 years, lived in around 24 US areas. Participants' reported clinical history set cohort assignment. Trimming at V came to 5 bases and at J to 3 bases, leaving 3 bases not matched to a gene. This CDR3 comprises 13 residues. Germline CDR1 and CDR2: MDHEN and SYDVKM. Here immunoSEQ multiplex PCR was the method, and the copy in TCRdb shows in-frame clones only, minus some. This table holds about 140,000 clones, about 80% found once. The receptor's source is a woman aged 45-60 years who had recovered from COVID-19. Sequencing was done on a sample of PBMCs or T cells enriched from blood (not recorded which). V usage is TRBV28 and J usage is TRBJ2-7; 8 bases are a match to TRBD1. CDR3 bases: TGTGCCAGCAGTGCAGGACAGGGCTACGAGCAGTACTTC. This codes for CASSAGQGYEQYF.